The 22 T cell receptor beta chains below were found in one sample sequenced in a study of T cell responses to AZD1222 COVID-19 vaccine. Sequencing used immunoSEQ multiplex PCR; TCRdb keeps in-frame clones, though not all of them. The table records 150,000 or so clones, roughly 94% of them present only once. This specimen was peripheral blood, taken on day 0 of AZD1222 vaccination. The receptor set was obtained from an adult in good health.

This clone was recorded only once. The V and J genes are TRBV7-9 and TRBJ1-1; D remains unclear. The germline CDR1 and CDR2 sequences are SEHNR and FQNEAQ (reference sequence). The germline V and J ends were trimmed by 4 bases and 0 bases, with 12 bases remaining between them. This CDR3 contains 15 residues. For the CDR3, the DNA is TGTGCCAGCAGCTCACCTCCTACCGTGAACACTGAAGCTTTCTTT. Amino acid sequence: CASSSPPTVNTEAFF.

This sequence joins TRBV6-5 and TRBJ2-5, with a weak D call TRBD2 (6 bases). Trimming shortened V by 2 bases and J by 8 bases, and 18 bases separated the two germline ends. Germline-derived CDR1 and CDR2 are MNHEY and SVGAGI. The CDR3 has 15 residues. The CDR3, as DNA: TGTGCCAGCAGTTACCTCGGTAGCGGTCTTTCTACCCAGTACTTC. Its translation is CASSYLGSGLSTQYF.

The V gene is TRBV5-6, the J gene TRBJ1-6, with unresolved D. Germline V gene lookup returns CDR1 SGHDT and CDR2 YYEEEE. This CDR3 has 12 amino acids. Trimming stripped 2 bases from V and 7 bases from J, with 4 bases between. The CDR3 nucleotides are TGTGCCAGCAGCTTAGCCAATTCACCCCTCCACTTT. Its translation is CASSLANSPLHF.

The chain uses TRBV6-5 and TRBJ2-7, with a tentative D call TRBD1 (5 bases). V lost 7 bases to trimming and J lost 0 bases, with 10 bases between them. Per the germline V gene, CDR1 is MNHEY and CDR2 is SVGAGI. This CDR3 contains 13 residues. The CDR3 region has the DNA TGTGCCAGCAATGCAGGGCTCTCCTACGAGCAGTACTTC. As protein: CASNAGLSYEQYF.

This clone appeared once. The J gene is TRBJ1-5, the V gene TRBV19; D remains unclear. Germline V gene lookup returns CDR1 LNHDA and CDR2 SQIVND (reference sequence). The CDR3 spans 15 residues. V was trimmed by 1 base and J by 2 bases, leaving 9 bases between them. CDR3 loop: CASSIGTRGNQPQHF. CDR3 in DNA: TGTGCCAGTAGTATAGGGACGCGCGGCAATCAGCCCCAGCATTTT.

This chain connects TRBV7-6 to TRBJ2-1; no clear D gene. The CDR3 is 12 residues long. Germline-derived CDR1 and CDR2 are SGHVS and FNYEAQ. V lost 5 bases and J lost 9, with 11 bases in between. For the CDR3, the DNA is TGTGCCAGCAGCCCCCACCCTGCTGAGCAGTTCTTC. Translation: CASSPHPAEQFF.

V usage is TRBV11-2 and J usage is TRBJ1-2, with a tentative D call TRBD1 (5 bases). CDR1 is SGHAT and CDR2 is FQNNGV in the germline V gene. CDR3 size: 14 residues. Trimming removed 5 bases at V and 4 bases at J, with 14 bases between. CDR3 protein: CASSGAQGFYGYTF. DNA of the CDR3: TGTGCCAGCAGCGGAGCGCAGGGTTTCTATGGCTACACCTTC.

The rearrangement joins TRBV25-1 to TRBJ2-1; 16 bases are shared with TRBD2. The V gene end was trimmed by 2 bases and the J gene end by 6 bases; junction bases not matched to a gene: 7. Germline CDR1 is MGHDK and CDR2 is SYGVNS. CDR3 length: 18 residues. In nucleotides, the CDR3 is TGTGCCAGCAGTGAACCCTCCGGGACTAGCGGGAGGGGCAATGAGCAGTTCTTC. Translating it yields CASSEPSGTSGRGNEQFF.

The V gene is TRBV3-1 (or the pseudogene TRBV3-2), the J gene TRBJ2-3, with D tentatively TRBD1 (5 bases). Trimming pared 0 bases from V and 2 bases from J, leaving 9 bases between. The CDR3 runs 15 residues. From germline, CDR1 is LGHDT and CDR2 YNNKEL (reference sequence). The CDR3 loop is CASSQDLGPTDTQYF. The CDR3 DNA is TGTGCCAGCAGCCAAGATCTGGGGCCCACAGATACGCAGTATTTT.

The chain uses TRBV7-8 and TRBJ2-1; no firm D call. CDR1 is SGHVS and CDR2 is FQNEAQ in the germline V gene. V was trimmed by 5 bases and J by 6 bases, leaving 8 bases between them. The CDR3 length is 12 residues. CDR3 in DNA: TGTGCCAGCAGCCGTTCTAGCAATGAGCAGTTCTTC. As protein: CASSRSSNEQFF.

This clone was observed a handful of times. V is TRBV4-1 and J is TRBJ1-5; no firm D call. Germline assignment: CDR1 MGHRA and CDR2 YSYEKL. The CDR3 is 12 residues long. V lost 2 bases, J lost 4 bases, and 3 bases lay in between. This CDR3 is CASSQPNQPQHF. The CDR3 region has the DNA TGCGCCAGCAGCCAACCAAATCAGCCCCAGCATTTT.

This chain links TRBV28 with TRBJ2-3, with D perhaps matching TRBD1 (5 bases). The germline CDR1 and CDR2 sequences are MDHEN and SYDVKM. V was cut by 2 bases and J by 5 bases, with 20 bases left in between. This CDR3 spans 17 amino acids. The CDR3 loop is CASSLGGWGAKGDTQYF. The CDR3 nucleotides read TGTGCCAGCAGTTTAGGTGGTTGGGGCGCTAAGGGAGATACGCAGTATTTT.

The chain uses TRBV7-2 and TRBJ2-7, with a possible D match to TRBD2 (6 bases). Germline V gene sequence: CDR1 SGHTA, CDR2 FQGNSA. The CDR3 is made up of 15 amino acids. The germline V and J ends were trimmed by 1 base and 2 bases, with 12 bases remaining between them. The CDR3 DNA is TGTGCCAGCAGCTTAGGGGACTGGATGACCTACGAGCAGTACTTC. Translation gives CASSLGDWMTYEQYF.

The chain is built from TRBV30 and TRBJ1-3; TRBD1 agrees at 7 bases. Germline V lookup: CDR1 GTSNPN, CDR2 SVGIG (reference sequence). Germline trimming cut 5 bases from V and 4 bases from J; bases unmatched to any gene: 5. The CDR3 has 13 residues. This chain's CDR3 is CAWATGSGNTIYF. CDR3 nucleotides: TGTGCCTGGGCGACAGGGTCCGGAAACACCATATATTTT.

The genes are TRBV15 and TRBJ1-3, with a weak D call TRBD1 (6 bases). This CDR3 comprises 16 residues. V lost 3 bases, J lost 4 bases, and 16 bases lay in between. Germline assignment: CDR1 LNHNV and CDR2 YYDKDF (reference sequence). The CDR3 DNA reads TGTGCCACCAGCAGGGAGCAGGGGCTGAGGGGAAACACCATATATTTT. Protein: CATSREQGLRGNTIYF. The whole variable domain, remainder taken from reference TRBV15 and TRBJ1-3, is DAMVIQNPRYQVTQFGKPVTLSCSQTLNHNVMYWYQQKSSQAPKLLFHYYDKDFNNEADTPDNFQSRRPNTSFCFLDIRSPGLGDTAMYLCATSREQGLRGNTIYFGEGSWLTVV.

This chain connects TRBV4-1 to TRBJ2-2; the D is unclear. The germline gives CDR1 MGHRA, CDR2 YSYEKL. The CDR3 sequence is 13 residues long. V was pared by 6 bases and J by 1 base, with 6 bases between. The CDR3 DNA follows: TGCGCCAGCAGTTCCAAGAACACCGGGGAGCTGTTTTTT. Translated, it gives CASSSKNTGELFF.

This chain links TRBV14 with TRBJ2-7; D is possibly TRBD2 (5 bases). CDR3 size: 15 residues. V dropped 1 base and J dropped 6 bases, with 16 bases sitting between them. In germline, CDR1 is SGHDN, CDR2 FVKESK. The CDR3 sequence is CASSQGERRRSEQYF. CDR3 DNA sequence: TGTGCCAGCAGCCAAGGCGAGCGGAGGAGGTCCGAGCAGTACTTC.

This clone was recorded only once. V usage is TRBV6-5 and J usage is TRBJ2-7; 9 bases line up with TRBD1. V lost 6 bases, J lost 0 bases, and 6 bases stayed unmatched. Germline CDR1 reads MNHEY; CDR2 reads SVGAGI. The CDR3 has 15 residues. CDR3 loop: CASSLTGGASYEQYF. The CDR3 nucleotides read TGTGCCAGCAGCTTGACAGGGGGTGCCTCCTACGAGCAGTACTTC.

This clone was observed a single time. This sequence joins TRBV3-1 (or the pseudogene TRBV3-2) and TRBJ2-7; TRBD2 might be the D (5 bases). This CDR3 spans 14 amino acids. V dropped 5 bases and J dropped 2 bases, with 13 bases sitting between them. Germline CDR1 and CDR2: LGHDT and YNNKEL (reference sequence). This chain's CDR3 is CASSVRGRTYEQYF. CDR3 nucleotides: TGTGCCAGCAGCGTGCGTGGGAGAACCTACGAGCAGTACTTC.

This sequence joins TRBV11-2 and TRBJ1-6, with D perhaps TRBD1 (5 bases). The CDR3 covers 16 residues. Germline loops: CDR1 SGHAT, CDR2 FQNNGV. V lost 0 bases and J 9 bases, leaving 15 bases between the germline ends. CDR3 in DNA: TGTGCCAGCAGCTTAGATCGACCAGGGCTTGGTTCACCCCTCCACTTT. Translation: CASSLDRPGLGSPLHF.

The gene calls are TRBV2 and TRBJ1-3, with D perhaps TRBD1 (5 bases). The CDR3 runs to 16 residues. V shed 6 bases and J shed 3 bases, with 18 bases lying between them. Germline CDR1 and CDR2: SNHLY and FYNNEI. CDR3 in amino acids: CASSSPGPGGGNTIYF. In nucleotides, the CDR3 is TGTGCCAGCAGCAGCCCAGGGCCGGGAGGTGGAAACACCATATATTTT.

The chain couples TRBV4-1 to TRBJ2-1; 7 bases agree with TRBD1. This CDR3 comprises 16 residues. CDR1 MGHRA and CDR2 YSYEKL come from the germline V gene. Trimming removed 3 bases from V and 6 bases from J; junction bases left unmatched: 11. CDR3 in amino acids: CASSHPLEDRTNEQFF. DNA for the CDR3: TGCGCCAGCAGCCACCCCTTAGAGGACAGGACCAATGAGCAGTTCTTC.